The clone carrying this TCR beta chain was recorded a few times. The antigen remains undetermined. This sample was included in a study of T cell repertoires in cytomegalovirus infection. The overall study: Public TCR beta signatures indicated both CMV infection and matching HLA type.

With 5 bases removed from V and 7 bases from J, the gap between germline ends came to 17 bases. CDR3 size: 14 residues. Looked up from germline, CDR1 is SEHNR and CDR2 is FQNEAQ (reference sequence). Using its own MiXCR run on the reads, TCRdb lists one record per CDR3 protein. The data show hundreds of thousands of distinct CDR3 sequences, with over 25% seen just once and 12% held by the top ten. Whole-study findings and limits: Identification of carriers of CMV plus the relevant HLA was achieved through cumulative public TCR beta family frequency. HLA-C-restricted CMV clonotypes gave the most frequent clonotype in two of eight donors.

Sample: cultured CD8+ T cells from PBMCs, taken from culture after CMV antigen stimulation. The chain uses TRBV7-9 and TRBJ1-2, with D perhaps matching TRBD1 (6 bases). This clonotype was sampled from a human donor in good health (CMV status not recorded). Some clones in this sample may be carry-over from other donors' samples. The CDR3 DNA reads TGTGCCAGCAGCACTAAGACAGGACCCGTTGGCTACACCTTC. Protein sequence: CASSTKTGPVGYTF.